This T cell receptor (beta chain) was observed in a study of blood T cell repertoires in COVID-19. Sequenced by immunoSEQ multiplex PCR; TCRdb stores in-frame clones only, minus some. The table lists roughly 260,000 clones, about 90% of them singletons. CDR1 is SGHNT and CDR2 is YENEEA in the germline V gene. Trimming at V came to 0 bases and at J to 4 bases, leaving 6 bases not matched to a gene. The CDR3 runs to 16 residues. Seattle participants joined during active infection and were tracked over time. The chain combines TRBV11-3 with TRBJ2-3, with TRBD2 identical over 8 bases. The receptor was derived from a person in their late teens or twenties with COVID-19, enrolled during active disease. The specimen sequenced was peripheral blood. The CDR3, as DNA: TGTGCCAGCAGCTTAGAGGGGAGCGGGAGACCAGATACGCAGTATTTT. Protein product: CASSLEGSGRPDTQYF.